Included here is one T cell receptor (beta chain) sequence, with context. This clonotype appeared a few times. Its antigen specificity is not known. Qualities for individual bases were not recorded, and no much larger clone is one base off. This record belongs to a study of glioma-infiltrating T cells listed by TCRdb under 2016. Background on the whole study: Glioma tissue, non-neoplastic brain tissue and matched peripheral blood mononuclear cells were used as sources from which TCR alpha- and beta-chain repertoires were sequenced. The paired cohort comprised three low-grade glioma patients, 8 or 9 primary glioblastoma patients and three non-glioma patients contributing non-neoplastic brain tissue. Each tissue-infiltrating repertoire was compared with the same patient's peripheral blood repertoire to measure divergence between tissue and blood T-cell populations. Broader findings and caveats from the paper: Group comparisons were based on small numbers of patients: three non-neoplastic, three low-grade glioma and eight glioblastoma patients. Only a very small number of CDR3 sequences turned up in both tissue and blood, a result put down to high CDR3 diversity combined with limited sampling. VJ-independent divergence between tissue and blood was found to be below expectation in non-neoplastic patients but above expectation in all gliomas, particularly low-grade gliomas.

Via the germline V gene, CDR1 is SGHVS and CDR2 FNYEAQ. The CDR3, from cysteine to phenylalanine, totals 14 residues. The only DNA kept is the CDR3, 42 bases in frame from the first base. The V and J ends are trimmed by 0 bases and 4 bases, leaving 7 bases between them. TCR alpha and beta CDR3 regions were amplified with the iRepertoire nested amplicon-rescue multiplex PCR (arm-PCR) platform from RNA. One-step reverse transcription and amplification used roughly 100-450 ng of tissue mRNA or PBMC total RNA as input. Following bead purification, Illumina adapters were added by a secondary multiplex PCR, and the libraries were gel-purified between 200 and 400 bp. Demultiplexing relied on internal 6-nucleotide barcodes carried by the libraries. Sequencing of the libraries was done on an Illumina MiSeq using 2x220 or 2x250 nucleotide paired-end reads. The study's own analysis went as follows. FLASH 1.2.11 was used to merge paired reads, and BWA-MEM then aligned the reads to the GRCh37 human genome before TRA and TRB reads were extracted. An IMGT-derived reference of cassette sequences and CDR3 motifs, with pseudogenes included, was used for V and J assignment. Reads were translated in three frames, and productive CDR3s were defined by a C…FGXG motif without stop codons. Clonotypes were defined as unique combinations of V-J cassette pair and CDR3 amino acid sequence. Hamming distance filtering was applied to reads, with thresholds set by the sequence error rate of each sample in mapped regions. In-frame beta chains were kept once TCRdb had trimmed the public reads at Q25 with fastp and called clones with MiXCR. Rows are unified per CDR3 protein, each entry keeping the most common DNA and genes. Here the V and J calls rest on TCRdb's processing, not on the authors' analysis. The sample has 150,000 or so distinct CDR3 sequences on record, about 39% of them singletons. The ten top clones hold about 18% of the sample.

The sequence came from a human donor with low-grade glioma or glioblastoma, undergoing nonglioma brain surgery, or in good health (not recorded which). The V and J genes are TRBV7-6 and TRBJ2-1; the D segment cannot be called with confidence. Sequencing used glioma tissue, nonneoplastic brain tissue, or PBMCs (not recorded which). The CDR3 corresponds to CASSLAGPYNEQFF. The DNA sequence is as follows: TGTGCCAGCAGCTTAGCGGGCCCATACAATGAGCAGTTCTTC. Here the CDR3 is joined to the reference TRBV7-6 and TRBJ2-1 genes, and the full variable domain is: GAGVSQSPRYKVTKRGQDVALRCDPISGHVSLYWYRQALGQGPEFLTYFNYEAQQDKSGLPNDRFSAERPEGSISTLTIQRTEQRDSAMYRCASSLAGPYNEQFFGPGTRLTVL.